Sequencing of this TCR beta chain was carried out in a study of CD8 T cells in Susac syndrome. The V end was cut by 0 bases, the J end by 1 base, with 9 bases between. Germline CDR1 MNHNY, CDR2 SVGAGI (reference sequence). The CDR3 totals 15 residues. With random hexamers, reverse transcription was performed on about 0.5 to 1 ug of RNA. MiXCR was run by TCRdb on the immunoSEQ multiplex PCR reads, yielding one entry per CDR3 protein. The table lists 80,000 or so distinct CDR3 sequences, approximately 94% of them singletons, with about 0.5% in the top ten. This sequence joins TRBV6-6 and TRBJ2-5, with D unclear. The sequence derives from a human donor with Susac syndrome. The sequenced sample was CD8+ T cells from PBMCs. DNA for the CDR3: TGTGCCAGCAGTTACTCGAGGCAGACCCAAGAGACCCAGTACTTC. This sequence encodes CASSYSRQTQETQYF.